This T cell receptor (beta chain) was captured in a study of cytomegalovirus exposure and HLA in healthy donors. At sampling all donors were nominally healthy, likely with unrecorded immune exposures. The PCR had 60 Vbeta and 13 Jbeta primers. Profiling relied on immunoSEQ multiplex PCR, and the TCRdb table lists in-frame clones only, not all of them. The top ten hold roughly 4% of the sample, which has over 250,000 clones, about nine tenths seen once. Study outcomes and limitations: Among TCR beta chains, those listed as cytomegalovirus-associated numbered some 160. With DRB1 most and HLA-C fewest, TCR association rates differed between HLA loci in a later analysis. Later on, an analysis found that several of the most significant clusters appeared to be linked to common viral pathogens, which included parvovirus B19.

The sample holds a few counts of this clone. The antigen is undetermined. The CDR3 length is 13 residues. Trimming took 5 bases from V and 9 from J, leaving 14 bases between them. CDR1 LGHNA and CDR2 YSLEER come from the germline V gene. Sequences were obtained from PBMCs. The sequence came from a man in his forties in good health and CMV-seropositive. The chain couples TRBV4-3 to TRBJ2-1; the D is unclear. CDR3 bases: TGCGCCAGCAGCGCTAGGTCCGGCGGTGAGCAGTTCTTC. Amino acids: CASSARSGGEQFF.